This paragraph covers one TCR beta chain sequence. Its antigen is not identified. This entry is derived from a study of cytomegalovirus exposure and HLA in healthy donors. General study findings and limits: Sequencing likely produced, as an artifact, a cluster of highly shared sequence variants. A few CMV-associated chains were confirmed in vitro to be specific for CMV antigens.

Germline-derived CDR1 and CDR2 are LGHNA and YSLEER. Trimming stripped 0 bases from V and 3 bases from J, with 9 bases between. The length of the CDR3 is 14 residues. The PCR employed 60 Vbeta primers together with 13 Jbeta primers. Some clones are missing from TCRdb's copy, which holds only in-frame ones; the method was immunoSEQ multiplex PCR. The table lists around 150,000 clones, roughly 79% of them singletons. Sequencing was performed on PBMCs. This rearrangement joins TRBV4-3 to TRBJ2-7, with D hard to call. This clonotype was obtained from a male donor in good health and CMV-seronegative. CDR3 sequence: CASSQDDTLYEQYF. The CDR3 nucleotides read TGCGCCAGCAGCCAAGATGACACTCTCTACGAGCAGTACTTC.